This TCR beta chain was recorded in a study of blood T cell repertoires in COVID-19. The age range of participants was about 18 to 95 years, with residence in about 25 US areas. Cohort allocation depended upon clinical history that participants reported. This CDR3 is 15 amino acids long. Germline lookup yields CDR1 KGHDR and CDR2 SFDVKD. V dropped 3 bases and J dropped 5 bases, with 15 bases sitting between them. Authors' processing steps: Nucleated cell number was recorded as an estimate derived from reference gene primer amplification. Measured with immunoSEQ multiplex PCR; TCRdb has only the in-frame clones, and not every one. That table supplies the V and J calls and clone size; D and trimming were determined from the DNA. The sample records fewer than 300,000 clones, roughly 93% being singletons.

The chain uses TRBV24-1 and TRBJ2-5; D possibly corresponds to TRBD2 (5 bases). The sequencing sample was made of PBMCs or T cells enriched from blood (not recorded which). This clonotype originated in a woman aged 40 to 50 with acute COVID-19. In DNA, the CDR3 is TGTGCCACCAGTGATGCGAGGGAGCGTAGGGAGACCCAGTACTTC. Its translation is CATSDARERRETQYF.